This TCR beta chain was captured in a study of OX40 agonist ivuxolimab in advanced cancers. Study-wide background: Recorded diagnoses for dose-escalation patients were hepatocellular carcinoma, melanoma, renal cell or head and neck cancer.

About this clone: The antigen is not known.

The length of the CDR3 is 14 residues. Germline CDR1 reads MNHEY; CDR2 reads SVGAGI. J was trimmed by 8 bases and V by 5 bases; bases with no gene match: 2. Sequencing was performed with immunoSEQ multiplex PCR; in TCRdb, only in-frame clones are kept and a portion is missing. The sample includes about 96,000 clones, 90% of them seen just once. Broader study findings: Researchers report that CD8+ T cells had, on average, more expanded clones than CD4+.

V usage is TRBV6-5 and J usage is TRBJ2-1; TRBD2 agrees at 14 bases. Sequenced material: CD4+ or CD8+ T cells sorted from blood, taken in a trial of the OX40 agonist ivuxolimab. The TCR sequence derives from an adult with an advanced solid tumor such as melanoma, head and neck, liver or kidney cancer. The CDR3 bases are TGTGCCAGCAGTGCGGGACTAGCGGGAGATGAGCAGTTCTTC. Its translation: CASSAGLAGDEQFF.